Below are 10 T cell receptor beta chains sequenced from a single sample in a study of blood T cell repertoires in COVID-19. Produced via immunoSEQ multiplex PCR; TCRdb's table is partial and in-frame only. The table has approximately 260,000 clones, roughly 80% seen once. The sample was peripheral blood. The origin of the receptors is a man between 60 and 75 years old who had recovered from COVID-19.

V usage is TRBV6-6 and J usage is TRBJ1-1; 8 bases are a match to TRBD1. J lost 3 bases, V lost 5 bases, and 5 bases had no gene match. The length of the CDR3 is 14 residues. Germline V gene sequence: CDR1 MNHNY, CDR2 SVGAGI (reference sequence). CDR3 sequence: CASSKGQGDTEAFF. The CDR3, as DNA: TGTGCCAGCAGTAAAGGACAGGGTGACACTGAAGCTTTCTTT.

In the case of this clone: Different DNA sequences within this sample yield the same CDR3. The chain joins TRBV7-2 to TRBJ2-7; possibly TRBD1 for D (5 bases). CDR3 length: 13 amino acids. CDR1 SGHTA and CDR2 FQGNSA come from the germline V gene. V lost 3 bases and J 3 bases, leaving 9 bases between the germline ends. DNA for the CDR3: TGTGCCAGCAGCTTCGGGCAGGGCTACGAGCAGTACTTC. This encodes CASSFGQGYEQYF.

This chain uses TRBV6-5 with TRBJ1-2; TRBD1 aligns across 9 bases. CDR1 is MNHEY and CDR2 is SVGAGI in the germline V gene. Trimming at V came to 7 bases and at J to 6 bases, leaving 6 bases not matched to a gene. The length of the CDR3 is 13 residues. The CDR3 reads CASTSDRGNGYTF. The CDR3 DNA reads as TGTGCCAGCACTTCGGACAGGGGCAATGGCTACACCTTC.

The V gene is TRBV9, the J gene TRBJ2-2, with TRBD2 identical over 13 bases. The CDR3 extends over 17 amino acids. V lost 4 bases to trimming and J lost 7 bases; unmatched junction nucleotides: 10. Germline loops: CDR1 SGDLS, CDR2 YYNGEE. The DNA of the CDR3 is TGTGCCAGCAGCTTGGGACTAGCGGGAAGTCGGGGCGGGGAGCTGTTTTTT. Translation gives CASSLGLAGSRGGELFF.

This sequence joins TRBV5-1 and TRBJ2-2, with 8 bases fitting TRBD2. The V gene end was trimmed by 2 bases and the J gene end by 7 bases; junction bases not matched to a gene: 7. This CDR3 is 15 amino acids long. Germline CDR1 is SGHRS and CDR2 is YFSETQ. The CDR3 nucleotides read TGCGCCAGCAGCTTCGCGGGGGGCCGGGACGGGGAGCTGTTTTTT. It specifies CASSFAGGRDGELFF. Full variable domain (outside the CDR3, taken from reference TRBV5-1 and TRBJ2-2): KAGVTQTPRYLIKTRGQQVTLSCSPISGHRSVSWYQQTPGQGLQFLFEYFSETQRNKGNFPGRFSGRQFSNSRSEMNVSTLELGDSALYLCASSFAGGRDGELFFGEGSRLTVL.

This clone was seen only a few times. The V call is TRBV5-6, the J call TRBJ1-6, with D perhaps TRBD1 (5 bases). CDR1 and CDR2 (germline): SGHDT, YYEEEE. Trimming cost V 0 bases and J 9 bases, with 10 bases left between them. The CDR3 extends over 14 amino acids. CDR3 DNA: TGTGCCAGCAGCTTGGTCCAGGGTAGTTCACCCCTCCACTTT. It translates to CASSLVQGSSPLHF.

The chain combines TRBV4-2 with TRBJ1-2, with 7 bases matching TRBD1. V trimming: 0 bases; J trimming: 4 bases; junction bases outside the gene matches: 8. CDR3 length: 16 amino acids. CDR1 is LGHNA, CDR2 YNFKEQ, per germline. The CDR3 DNA reads as TGTGCCAGCAGCCAAGATCGCGGACAGGAGAGCTATGGCTACACCTTC. The encoded protein is CASSQDRGQESYGYTF.

V usage is TRBV11-2 and J usage is TRBJ2-7, with a possible D match to TRBD2 (5 bases). This CDR3 has 14 residues. V lost 1 base to trimming and J lost 2 bases, with 9 bases between them. In germline, CDR1 is SGHAT, CDR2 FQNNGV. The CDR3 protein is CASSLGGPTYEQYF. The CDR3 DNA reads TGTGCCAGCAGCTTAGGCGGGCCAACCTACGAGCAGTACTTC.

The chain carries TRBV19 and TRBJ1-6; 8 positions agree with TRBD1. Germline CDR1 reads LNHDA; CDR2 reads SQIVND (reference sequence). The J segment lost 9 bases and the V segment lost 7 bases, leaving 11 bases of the junction unmatched. The CDR3 contains 15 residues. CDR3 residues: CASKPGQVASSPLHF. The CDR3 coding sequence is TGTGCCAGTAAACCGGGACAGGTGGCGAGTTCACCCCTCCACTTT.

This chain links TRBV20-1 with TRBJ2-2, with 12 bases fitting TRBD2. Looked up from germline, CDR1 is DFQATT and CDR2 is SNEGSKA (reference sequence). CDR3 length: 17 residues. Trimming removed 3 bases from V and 5 bases from J; junction bases left unmatched: 10. The CDR3 reads CSASRALAGGRTGELFF. The CDR3 nucleotides read TGCAGTGCTAGTCGGGCGCTAGCGGGGGGGCGGACCGGGGAGCTGTTTTTT.